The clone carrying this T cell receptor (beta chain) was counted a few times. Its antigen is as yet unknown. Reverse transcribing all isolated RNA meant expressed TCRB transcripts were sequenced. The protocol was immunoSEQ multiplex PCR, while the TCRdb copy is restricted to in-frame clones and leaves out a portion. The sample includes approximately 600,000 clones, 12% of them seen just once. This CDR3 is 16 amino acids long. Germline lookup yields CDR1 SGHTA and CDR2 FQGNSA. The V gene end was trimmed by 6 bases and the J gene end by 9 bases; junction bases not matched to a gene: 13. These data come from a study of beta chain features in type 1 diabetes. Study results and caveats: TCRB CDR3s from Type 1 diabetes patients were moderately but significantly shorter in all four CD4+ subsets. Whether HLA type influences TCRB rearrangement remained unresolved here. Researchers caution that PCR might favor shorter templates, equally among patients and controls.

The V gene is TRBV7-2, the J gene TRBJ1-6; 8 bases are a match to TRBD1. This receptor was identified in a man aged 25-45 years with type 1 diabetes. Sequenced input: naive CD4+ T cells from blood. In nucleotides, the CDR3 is TGTGCCAGCAGTTACGGGGGAGGACAGGGCAGTTCACCCCTCCACTTT. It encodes CASSYGGGQGSSPLHF.